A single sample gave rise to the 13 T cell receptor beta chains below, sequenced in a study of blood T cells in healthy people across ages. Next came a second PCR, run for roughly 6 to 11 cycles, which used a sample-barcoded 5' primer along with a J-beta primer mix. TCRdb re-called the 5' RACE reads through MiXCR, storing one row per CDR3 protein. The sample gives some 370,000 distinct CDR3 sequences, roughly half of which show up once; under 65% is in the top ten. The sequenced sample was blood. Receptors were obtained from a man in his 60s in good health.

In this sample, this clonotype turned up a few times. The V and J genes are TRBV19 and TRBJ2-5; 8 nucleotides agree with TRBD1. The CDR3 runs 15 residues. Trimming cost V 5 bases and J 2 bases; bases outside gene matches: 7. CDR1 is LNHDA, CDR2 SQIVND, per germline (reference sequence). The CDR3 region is CASSGRQGLQETQYF. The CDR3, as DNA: TGTGCCAGTAGTGGCCGACAGGGGCTACAAGAGACCCAGTACTTC.

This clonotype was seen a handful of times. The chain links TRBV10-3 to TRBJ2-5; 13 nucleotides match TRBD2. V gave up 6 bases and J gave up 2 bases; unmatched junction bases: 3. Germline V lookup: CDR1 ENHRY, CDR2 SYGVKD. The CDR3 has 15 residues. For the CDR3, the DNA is TGTGCCATCAGAGGGACTAGCGGGGAACAAGAGACCCAGTACTTC. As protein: CAIRGTSGEQETQYF.

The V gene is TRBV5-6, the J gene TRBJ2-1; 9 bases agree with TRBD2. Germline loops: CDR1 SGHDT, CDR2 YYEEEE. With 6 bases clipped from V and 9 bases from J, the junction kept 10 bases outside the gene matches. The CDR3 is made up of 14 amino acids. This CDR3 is CASNRASGIPEQFF. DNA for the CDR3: TGTGCCAGCAACCGTGCTAGCGGGATTCCTGAGCAGTTCTTC.

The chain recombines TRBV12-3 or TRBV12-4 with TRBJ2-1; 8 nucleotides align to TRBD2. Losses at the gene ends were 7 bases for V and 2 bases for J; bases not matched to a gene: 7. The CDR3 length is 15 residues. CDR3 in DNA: TGTGCCAGCATTCGCGGGGGGCTACCCTACAATGAGCAGTTCTTC. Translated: CASIRGGLPYNEQFF.

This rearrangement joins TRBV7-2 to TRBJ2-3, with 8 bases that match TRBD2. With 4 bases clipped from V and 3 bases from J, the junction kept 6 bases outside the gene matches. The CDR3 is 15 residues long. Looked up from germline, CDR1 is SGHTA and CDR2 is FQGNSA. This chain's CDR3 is CASSSSGRLTDTQYF. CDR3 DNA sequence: TGTGCCAGCAGCTCCAGCGGGAGATTAACAGATACGCAGTATTTT.

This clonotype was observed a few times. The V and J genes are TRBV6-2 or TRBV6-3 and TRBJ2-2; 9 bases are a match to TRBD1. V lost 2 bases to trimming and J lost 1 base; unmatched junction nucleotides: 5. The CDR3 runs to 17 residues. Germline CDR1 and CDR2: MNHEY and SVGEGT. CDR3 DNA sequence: TGTGCCAGCAGTTACCCAACAGGGGGCTTGAACACCGGGGAGCTGTTTTTT. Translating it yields CASSYPTGGLNTGELFF.

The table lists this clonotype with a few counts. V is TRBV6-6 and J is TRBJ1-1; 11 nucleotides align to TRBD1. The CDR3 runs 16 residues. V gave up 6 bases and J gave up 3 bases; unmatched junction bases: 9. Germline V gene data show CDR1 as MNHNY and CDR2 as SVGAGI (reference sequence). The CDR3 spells CASSGQGAKTDTEAFF. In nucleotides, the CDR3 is TGTGCCAGCAGCGGACAGGGGGCAAAAACGGACACTGAAGCTTTCTTT.

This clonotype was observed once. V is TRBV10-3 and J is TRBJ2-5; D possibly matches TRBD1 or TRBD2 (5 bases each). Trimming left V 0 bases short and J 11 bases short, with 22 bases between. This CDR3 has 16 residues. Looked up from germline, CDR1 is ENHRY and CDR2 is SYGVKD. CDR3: CAISESPGRNIDEQYF. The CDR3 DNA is TGTGCCATCAGTGAGTCGCCGGGGCGCAATATCGATGAGCAGTACTTC.

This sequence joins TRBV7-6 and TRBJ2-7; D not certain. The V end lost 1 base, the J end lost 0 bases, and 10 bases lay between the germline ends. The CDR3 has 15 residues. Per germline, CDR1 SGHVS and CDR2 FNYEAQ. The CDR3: CASSLGASDSYEQYF. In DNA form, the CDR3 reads TGTGCCAGCAGCTTAGGGGCGTCGGACTCCTACGAGCAGTACTTC. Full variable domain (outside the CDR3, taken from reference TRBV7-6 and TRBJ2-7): GAGVSQSPRYKVTKRGQDVALRCDPISGHVSLYWYRQALGQGPEFLTYFNYEAQQDKSGLPNDRFSAERPEGSISTLTIQRTEQRDSAMYRCASSLGASDSYEQYFGPGTRLTVT.

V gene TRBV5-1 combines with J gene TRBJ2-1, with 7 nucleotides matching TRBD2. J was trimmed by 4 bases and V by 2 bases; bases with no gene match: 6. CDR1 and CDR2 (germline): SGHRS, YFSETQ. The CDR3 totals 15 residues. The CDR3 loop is CASSFSSGDYNEQFF. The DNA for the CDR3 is TGCGCCAGCAGCTTCTCCAGCGGGGATTACAATGAGCAGTTCTTC.

As DNA, the CDR3 is TGTGCCAGCAGTCCCCGGGCCTTTTATGGCTACACCTTC. It yields the protein CASSPRAFYGYTF. The rearrangement joins TRBV27 to TRBJ1-2; D remains ambiguous. There are 13 residues in the CDR3. Between the trimmed V and J ends, which lost 5 bases and 5 bases, there was a span of 12 bases. Germline CDR1 is MNHEY and CDR2 is SMNVEV (reference sequence).

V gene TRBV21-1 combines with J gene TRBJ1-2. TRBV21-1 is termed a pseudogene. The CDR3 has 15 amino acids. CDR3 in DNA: TGTGCCAGCAGCAAAGTAGAGGGGCTCAACTATGGCTACACCTTC. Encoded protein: CASSKVEGLNYGYTF.

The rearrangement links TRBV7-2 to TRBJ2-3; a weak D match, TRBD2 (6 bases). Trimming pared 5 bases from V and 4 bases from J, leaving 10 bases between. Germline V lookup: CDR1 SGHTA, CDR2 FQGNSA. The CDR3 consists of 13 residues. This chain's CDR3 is CASSKGGADTQYF. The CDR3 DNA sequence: TGTGCCAGCAGCAAAGGAGGGGCAGATACGCAGTATTTT.